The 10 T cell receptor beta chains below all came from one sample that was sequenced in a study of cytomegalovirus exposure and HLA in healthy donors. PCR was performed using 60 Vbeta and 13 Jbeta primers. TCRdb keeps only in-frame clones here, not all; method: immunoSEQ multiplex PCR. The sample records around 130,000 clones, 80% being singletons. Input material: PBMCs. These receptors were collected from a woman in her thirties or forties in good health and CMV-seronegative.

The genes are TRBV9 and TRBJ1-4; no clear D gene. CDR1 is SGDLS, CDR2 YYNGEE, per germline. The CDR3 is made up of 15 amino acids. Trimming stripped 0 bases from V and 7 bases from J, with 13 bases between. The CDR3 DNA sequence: TGTGCCAGCAGCGTAGGGCCCTCCCTCAGTGAAAAACTGTTTTTT. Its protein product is CASSVGPSLSEKLFF.

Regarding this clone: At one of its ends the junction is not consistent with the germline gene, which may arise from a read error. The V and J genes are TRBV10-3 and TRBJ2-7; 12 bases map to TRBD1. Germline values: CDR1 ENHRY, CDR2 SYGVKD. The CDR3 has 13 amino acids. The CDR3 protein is CAITPGTGGPLDF. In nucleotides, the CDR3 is TGTGCCATCACCCCCGGGACAGGGGGCCCTCTGGACTTC.

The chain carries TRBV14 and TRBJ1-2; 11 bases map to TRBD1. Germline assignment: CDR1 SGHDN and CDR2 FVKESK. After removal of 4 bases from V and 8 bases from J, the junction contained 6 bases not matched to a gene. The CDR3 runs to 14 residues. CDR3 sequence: CASSPGQGAWGYTF. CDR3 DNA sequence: TGTGCCAGCAGCCCTGGACAGGGGGCTTGGGGCTACACCTTC.

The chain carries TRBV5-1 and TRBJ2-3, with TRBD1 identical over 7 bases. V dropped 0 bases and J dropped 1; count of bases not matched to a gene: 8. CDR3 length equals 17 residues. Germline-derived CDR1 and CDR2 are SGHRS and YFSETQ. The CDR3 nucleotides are TGCGCCAGCAGCTTGGAGACTCCAGGGGGAGGCACAGATACGCAGTATTTT. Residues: CASSLETPGGGTDTQYF.

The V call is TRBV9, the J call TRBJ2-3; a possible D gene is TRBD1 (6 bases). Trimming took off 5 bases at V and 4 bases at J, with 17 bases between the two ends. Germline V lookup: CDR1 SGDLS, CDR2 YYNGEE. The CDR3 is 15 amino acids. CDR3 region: CASRREGDKADTQYF. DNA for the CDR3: TGTGCCAGCAGGAGAGAGGGGGACAAGGCAGATACGCAGTATTTT.

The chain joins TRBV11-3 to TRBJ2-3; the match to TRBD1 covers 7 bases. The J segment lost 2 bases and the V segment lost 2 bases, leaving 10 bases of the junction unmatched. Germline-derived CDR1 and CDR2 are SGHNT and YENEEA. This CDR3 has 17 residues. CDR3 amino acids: CASSLIQGVEDTDTQYF. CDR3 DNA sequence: TGTGCCAGCAGCTTAATCCAGGGGGTAGAGGACACAGATACGCAGTATTTT.

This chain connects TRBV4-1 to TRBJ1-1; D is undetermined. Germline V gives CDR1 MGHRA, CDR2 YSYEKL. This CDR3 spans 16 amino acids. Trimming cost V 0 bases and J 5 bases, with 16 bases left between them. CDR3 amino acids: CASSQDPGLLGTEAFF. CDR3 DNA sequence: TGCGCCAGCAGCCAAGATCCGGGTCTCCTTGGGACTGAAGCTTTCTTT.

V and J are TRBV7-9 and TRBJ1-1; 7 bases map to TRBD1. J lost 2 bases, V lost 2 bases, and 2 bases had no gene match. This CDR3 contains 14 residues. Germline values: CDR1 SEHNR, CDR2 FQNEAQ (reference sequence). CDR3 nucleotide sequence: TGTGCCAGCAGCTTAAGGGACAGAAACACTGAAGCTTTCTTT. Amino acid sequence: CASSLRDRNTEAFF.

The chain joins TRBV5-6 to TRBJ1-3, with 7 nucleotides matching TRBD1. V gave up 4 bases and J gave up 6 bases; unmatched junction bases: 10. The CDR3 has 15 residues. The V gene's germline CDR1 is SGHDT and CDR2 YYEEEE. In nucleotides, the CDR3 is TGTGCCAGCAGCCTCAGGAGACAGGGAGAAAACACCATATATTTT. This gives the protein CASSLRRQGENTIYF.

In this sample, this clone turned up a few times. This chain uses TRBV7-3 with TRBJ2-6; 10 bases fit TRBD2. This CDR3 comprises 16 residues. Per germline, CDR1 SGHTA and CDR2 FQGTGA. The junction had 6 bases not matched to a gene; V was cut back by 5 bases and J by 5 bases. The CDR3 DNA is TGTGCCAGCAGCCCCCACACTAGCGGGAGGGCCAACGTCCTGACTTTC. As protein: CASSPHTSGRANVLTF.